This T cell receptor beta chain was sequenced for a study of cytomegalovirus exposure and HLA in healthy donors. Regarding the study as a whole: For most TCR beta V segments, an earlier analysis put the productive rate at about 87% or about 30% of the time. With high specificity and sensitivity, the classifier reportedly diagnosed cytomegalovirus status.

A note on this clone: Its cognate antigen is unknown.

V shed 7 bases and J 8 bases; nucleotides not matched to a gene: 11. CDR1 MDHEN and CDR2 SYDVKM come from the germline V gene. This CDR3 region has 16 residues. A multiplex PCR was run with 60 Vbeta primers and 13 Jbeta primers. The method was immunoSEQ multiplex PCR; TCRdb's version includes in-frame clones alone and lacks a portion of them. The sample contains about 140,000 clones, approximately 83% of which appear only once. Healthy bone marrow donors made up the donor group. The J gene is TRBJ2-3, the V gene TRBV28; 14 nucleotides align to TRBD2. This TCR was recovered from a man between 40 and 49 years old in good health and CMV-seronegative. Sequencing was performed on PBMCs. This chain's CDR3 is CASTTQTSGRASTQYF. CDR3 DNA sequence: TGTGCCAGCACCACCCAGACTAGCGGGAGGGCTTCTACGCAGTATTTT.